Shown below are 31 T cell receptor beta chains from a single sample sequenced in a study of blood T cell repertoires in COVID-19 (dated by TCRdb to 2019 to 2021). Library construction relied on the immunoSEQ multiplex PCR assay. The table comes from immuneACCESS by way of TCRdb, which keeps in-frame sequences with V and J called. Part of the clones is missing from these tables; in studies checked, under half for an unresolved V gene and the rest for unknown reasons. A total of nearly 25,000 clones appear in this sample, roughly nine tenths of them only once. Approximately 9.9% of the sample belongs to the ten largest clones. The sample was peripheral blood. Receptors were obtained from a man in his sixties or seventies with acute or convalescent COVID-19.

This sequence joins TRBV27 and TRBJ2-1; maybe TRBD2 (6 bases). This CDR3 comprises 16 residues. The V gene's germline CDR1 is MNHEY and CDR2 SMNVEV (reference sequence). Trimming removed 4 bases from V and 0 bases from J, with 13 bases in between. CDR3 coding DNA: TGTGCCAGCAGTTCCCTAGCGTCCCACTCCTACAATGAGCAGTTCTTC. It yields the protein CASSSLASHSYNEQFF.

The chain combines TRBV14 with TRBJ2-2; D perhaps matches TRBD1 (6 bases). Trimming shortened V by 2 bases and J by 5 bases, and 12 bases separated the two germline ends. There are 15 residues in the CDR3. Germline CDR1 and CDR2: SGHDN and FVKESK. The CDR3 sequence: CASSQPTGLTGELFF. In nucleotides, the CDR3 is TGTGCCAGCAGCCAACCGACAGGCCTTACCGGGGAGCTGTTTTTT.

V and J are TRBV18 and TRBJ2-5; 9 nucleotides match TRBD1. The CDR3 has 15 residues. The V gene's germline CDR1 is KGHSH and CDR2 LQKENI. Trimming at V came to 4 bases and at J to 5 bases, leaving 8 bases not matched to a gene. The chain's CDR3 is CASSQNRGHGETQYF. The CDR3 coding sequence is TGTGCCAGCTCACAGAACAGGGGGCACGGCGAGACCCAGTACTTC.

V is TRBV3-1 (or the pseudogene TRBV3-2) and J is TRBJ2-7, with D tentatively TRBD2 (5 bases). The length of the CDR3 is 14 residues. Per germline, CDR1 LGHDT and CDR2 YNNKEL (reference sequence). With 1 base removed from V and 6 bases from J, the gap between germline ends came to 13 bases. CDR3 DNA: TGTGCCAGCAGCCAAGCCGGGGAGTTGTCCGAGCAGTACTTC. As protein: CASSQAGELSEQYF.

CDR3 amino acids: CASRRDRGDNSPLHF. In DNA form, the CDR3 reads TGTGCCAGCAGGCGGGACAGGGGAGATAATTCACCCCTCCACTTT. This chain joins TRBV27 and TRBJ1-6; 10 bases fit TRBD1. Trimming removed 6 bases from V and 5 bases from J; junction bases left unmatched: 4. CDR3 length: 15 residues. Germline CDR1 and CDR2: MNHEY and SMNVEV (reference sequence).

V usage is TRBV18 and J usage is TRBJ2-1; 8 bases agree with TRBD1. From germline, CDR1 is KGHSH and CDR2 LQKENI. With V trimmed by 3 bases and J by 4 bases, 8 bases remained unmatched. CDR3 size: 16 residues. CDR3 amino acids: CASSPSHGTGYNEQFF. Written as DNA, the CDR3 is TGTGCCAGCTCACCCTCCCACGGGACAGGATACAATGAGCAGTTCTTC.

This chain uses TRBV19 with TRBJ2-5; 7 bases map to TRBD2. Germline V CDR1 and CDR2: LNHDA, SQIVND (reference sequence). V lost 5 bases and J lost 5; bases outside the gene matches: 14. The length of the CDR3 is 16 residues. The CDR3 nucleotides read TGTGCCAGTAGTCGGAGGTCTAGCGGAGAGGGCGAGACCCAGTACTTC. Encoded protein: CASSRRSSGEGETQYF. Complete variable domain (other parts from reference TRBV19 and TRBJ2-5): DGGITQSPKYLFRKEGQNVTLSCEQNLNHDAMYWYRQDPGQGLRLIYYSQIVNDFQKGDIAEGYSVSREKKESFPLTVTSAQKNPTAFYLCASSRRSSGEGETQYFGPGTRLLVL.

The sample holds one count of this clone. The chain couples TRBV7-8 to TRBJ1-1; unclear D gene. The V and J ends lost 2 bases and 0 bases respectively, with 19 bases between them. There are 18 residues in the CDR3. Germline-derived CDR1 and CDR2 are SGHVS and FQNEAQ. CDR3 residues: CASSLSVSRLRLNTEAFF. CDR3 in DNA: TGTGCCAGCAGCTTATCAGTGAGTCGCTTGAGGTTGAACACTGAAGCTTTCTTT.

The V call is TRBV3-1 (or the pseudogene TRBV3-2), the J call TRBJ1-1; 7 nucleotides agree with TRBD1. With 5 bases clipped from V and 10 bases from J, the junction kept 10 bases outside the gene matches. From germline, CDR1 is LGHDT and CDR2 YNNKEL (reference sequence). The CDR3 runs 13 residues. The CDR3 sequence: CASSADRLLGAFF. CDR3 bases: TGTGCCAGCAGCGCGGACAGGCTGTTAGGAGCTTTCTTT.

V gene TRBV24-1 combines with J gene TRBJ2-5; a weak D match, TRBD1 (6 bases). This CDR3 has 18 residues. CDR1 is KGHDR, CDR2 SFDVKD, per germline. V was cut by 5 bases and J by 0 bases, with 21 bases left in between. CDR3 region: CATSGSSGDPPYQETQYF. CDR3 DNA sequence: TGTGCCACCAGTGGTTCCTCAGGGGACCCTCCGTACCAAGAGACCCAGTACTTC.

As regards this clone: One junction end disagrees with the germline gene, perhaps due to a read error. The genes are TRBV30 and TRBJ2-7; D remains unclear. CDR3 length: 11 residues. CDR1 GTSNPN and CDR2 SVGIG come from the germline V gene (reference sequence). The CDR3 nucleotides are TGTGCCTGGAGTGTACGTTGGCAGACATGGTTC. Its translation: CAWSVRWQTWF.

The chain's CDR3 is CASRGLAANTGELFF. CDR3 DNA sequence: TGTGCCTCTAGAGGGCTAGCGGCTAACACCGGGGAGCTGTTTTTT. The rearrangement joins TRBV10-3 to TRBJ2-2; 7 nucleotides agree with TRBD2. Per the germline V gene, CDR1 is ENHRY and CDR2 is SYGVKD. V shed 11 bases, J shed 2 bases, and the junction held 11 bases outside the gene matches. This CDR3 has 15 residues.

The chain is built from TRBV6-2 or TRBV6-3 and TRBJ2-1; D unclear. V lost 5 bases and J 4 bases, leaving 9 bases between the germline ends. Germline CDR1 and CDR2: MNHEY and SVGEGT. This CDR3 comprises 13 residues. The CDR3 spells CASSRGHYNEQFF. CDR3 bases: TGTGCCAGCAGTCGCGGCCATTACAATGAGCAGTTCTTC.

This chain links TRBV9 with TRBJ2-1; possibly TRBD2 for D (5 bases). The germline gives CDR1 SGDLS, CDR2 YYNGEE. The CDR3 sequence is 15 residues long. Deletions cut 3 bases from V and 4 bases from J, with 14 bases between. This CDR3 is CASSEGNTGYNEQFF. CDR3 coding DNA: TGTGCCAGCAGCGAAGGGAATACGGGGTACAATGAGCAGTTCTTC. The full variable domain, in which reference TRBV9 and TRBJ2-1 provide the parts outside the CDR3, is DSGVTQTPKHLITATGQRVTLRCSPRSGDLSVYWYQQSLDQGLQFLIQYYNGEERAKGNILERFSAQQFPDLHSELNLSSLELGDSALYFCASSEGNTGYNEQFFGPGTRLTVL.

The chain carries TRBV19 and TRBJ1-5, with a weak D call TRBD1 (6 bases). The V end lost 5 bases, the J end lost 15 bases, and 20 bases lay between the germline ends. This CDR3 has 13 residues. Germline CDR1 is LNHDA and CDR2 is SQIVND (reference sequence). The DNA for the CDR3 is TGTGCCAGTAGTGCCCTGGACAGTACATCGTGGCATTTT. It codes for CASSALDSTSWHF.

The count of this clone is one. The chain employs TRBV19 and TRBJ1-2, with D possibly being TRBD1 (6 bases). V lost 5 bases and J lost 8, with 15 bases in between. This CDR3 is built from 13 residues. In germline, CDR1 is LNHDA, CDR2 SQIVND (reference sequence). The CDR3 is CASSENRAGGYTF. CDR3 DNA sequence: TGTGCCAGTAGTGAAAACAGGGCGGGCGGCTACACCTTC.

This clone was counted a single time. The chain has TRBV6-1 and TRBJ1-1; perhaps TRBD1 as D (6 bases). This CDR3 spans 14 amino acids. V was pared by 2 bases and J by 4 bases, with 11 bases between. Germline CDR1 MNHNS, CDR2 SASEGT. In DNA, the CDR3 is TGTGCCAGCAGTGAAACCCAGGGGCTCACTGAAGCTTTCTTT. It translates to CASSETQGLTEAFF.

This chain connects TRBV11-1 to TRBJ2-5; TRBD1 agrees at 7 bases. Germline assignment: CDR1 SGHAT and CDR2 FQDESV (reference sequence). This CDR3 has 15 residues. The V and J ends lost 3 bases and 2 bases, in that order; junction bases with no gene match: 6. The CDR3 loop reads CASSFDRGHQETQYF. Written as DNA, the CDR3 is TGTGCCAGCAGCTTTGATAGGGGGCATCAAGAGACCCAGTACTTC.

The rearrangement joins TRBV10-2 to TRBJ2-7; 9 bases are shared with TRBD1. CDR3 size: 13 residues. Trimming cost V 8 bases and J 2 bases; bases outside gene matches: 4. The germline V gene encodes CDR1 WSHSY and CDR2 SAAADI. In DNA form, the CDR3 reads TGCGCCAGCGGACAGGGGCCGACCTACGAGCAGTACTTC. It is translated as CASGQGPTYEQYF.

The chain links TRBV2 to TRBJ2-5; D not certain. The CDR3 runs 13 residues. Germline loops: CDR1 SNHLY, CDR2 FYNNEI. Trimming removed 6 bases at V and 2 bases at J, with 10 bases between. For the CDR3, the DNA is TGTGCCAGCAGCCGCGGTTTGCAAGAGACCCAGTACTTC. This codes for CASSRGLQETQYF.

V usage is TRBV5-4 and J usage is TRBJ1-3; no definite D call. CDR1 is SGHNT and CDR2 is YYREEE in the germline V gene (reference sequence). V lost 1 base and J lost 3, with 5 bases in between. The CDR3 covers 13 residues. Written as DNA, the CDR3 is TGTGCCAGCAGCTTGAATAATGGAAACACCATATATTTT. This encodes CASSLNNGNTIYF.

This sequence joins TRBV5-4 and TRBJ1-1; tentatively, D is TRBD1 (6 bases). The CDR3 length is 15 residues. The germline V gene encodes CDR1 SGHNT and CDR2 YYREEE (reference sequence). Between the trimmed V and J ends, which lost 4 bases and 4 bases, there was a span of 17 bases. This CDR3 is CASSPDLRQATEAFF. The CDR3 nucleotides read TGTGCCAGCAGCCCTGATTTACGACAGGCCACTGAAGCTTTCTTT.

The chain combines TRBV20-1 with TRBJ2-7, with TRBD2 matching 8 bases. Germline V gene lookup returns CDR1 DFQATT and CDR2 SNEGSKA (reference sequence). The CDR3 spans 15 residues. V lost 3 bases and J lost 5; bases outside the gene matches: 12. CDR3 sequence reads: CSASELAALTDEQYF. The CDR3 nucleotides are TGCAGTGCTAGTGAACTAGCGGCCCTAACTGACGAGCAGTACTTC.

The genes are TRBV30 and TRBJ2-7; TRBD2 matches at 9 bases. Per the germline V gene, CDR1 is GTSNPN and CDR2 is SVGIG (reference sequence). V gave up 0 bases and J gave up 6 bases; unmatched junction bases: 9. This CDR3 is 15 amino acids long. The CDR3 nucleotides read TGTGCCTGGAGTGTACTCTCGCGGGGGGGCGGCGAGCAGTACTTC. This gives the protein CAWSVLSRGGGEQYF.

This clone occurred once. The chain uses TRBV30 and TRBJ1-3; tentatively, D is TRBD1 (5 bases). This CDR3 region has 15 residues. Trimming took 1 base from V and 4 from J, leaving 14 bases between them. The germline V gene has CDR1 GTSNPN and CDR2 SVGIG (reference sequence). Written as DNA, the CDR3 is TGTGCCTGGAGTGAGAAGGGGATCGTAGGAAACACCATATATTTT. Translated: CAWSEKGIVGNTIYF.

This clone was detected only once. The rearrangement links TRBV30 to TRBJ1-5; 7 nucleotides match TRBD1. Germline V gene lookup returns CDR1 GTSNPN and CDR2 SVGIG (reference sequence). The V and J ends lost 3 bases and 2 bases, in that order; junction bases with no gene match: 4. The length of the CDR3 is 14 residues. Here the CDR3 reads CAWSRDRGNQPQHF. In DNA form, the CDR3 reads TGTGCCTGGAGCCGCGACAGGGGCAATCAGCCCCAGCATTTT. Supplemented by reference TRBV30 and TRBJ1-5, the full variable domain reads SQTIHQWPATLVQPVGSPLSLECTVEGTSNPNLYWYRQAAGRGLQLLFYSVGIGQISSEVPQNLSASRPQDRQFILSSKKLLLSDSGFYLCAWSRDRGNQPQHFGDGTRLSIL.

The rearrangement joins TRBV28 to TRBJ1-6; 7 bases fit TRBD1. Losses at the gene ends were 4 bases for V and 1 base for J; bases not matched to a gene: 4. This CDR3 comprises 16 residues. Germline-derived CDR1 and CDR2 are MDHEN and SYDVKM. The CDR3 loop reads CASSSTGVSYNSPLHF. CDR3 in DNA: TGTGCCAGCAGTTCAACAGGGGTATCCTATAATTCACCCCTCCACTTT.

This clone was recorded once. The rearrangement uses TRBV5-1 and TRBJ2-3, with 8 bases lining up with TRBD2. V dropped 3 bases and J dropped 1; count of bases not matched to a gene: 7. The germline V gene has CDR1 SGHRS and CDR2 YFSETQ. This CDR3 contains 16 residues. CDR3 protein: CASSSPAGVGTDTQYF. CDR3 coding DNA: TGCGCCAGCAGCTCCCCAGCGGGAGTAGGCACAGATACGCAGTATTTT.

This sequence joins TRBV7-8 and TRBJ1-5, with 8 bases that match TRBD1. J lost 2 bases, V lost 4 bases, and 10 bases had no gene match. The CDR3 runs 17 residues. Germline CDR1 SGHVS, CDR2 FQNEAQ. CDR3 in DNA: TGTGCCAGCAGCTCCGGACAGGGCCGTCGGGGCAATCAGCCCCAGCATTTT. This encodes CASSSGQGRRGNQPQHF.

The V and J genes are TRBV9 and TRBJ1-1, with a possible D match to TRBD1 (5 bases). CDR1 SGDLS and CDR2 YYNGEE come from the germline V gene. Trimming left V 2 bases short and J 1 base short, with 6 bases between. The CDR3 has 13 residues. The CDR3: CASSVQGNTEAFF. Here the CDR3 DNA reads TGTGCCAGCAGCGTTCAGGGGAACACTGAAGCTTTCTTT.

The genes are TRBV10-2 and TRBJ1-2; the D is unclear. V lost 6 bases, J lost 8 bases, and 7 bases lay in between. Germline V CDR1 and CDR2: WSHSY, SAAADI. The CDR3 sequence is 10 residues long. CDR3 DNA sequence: TGCGCCAGCAGAAACGGGGGCTACACCTTC. Encoded protein: CASRNGGYTF.